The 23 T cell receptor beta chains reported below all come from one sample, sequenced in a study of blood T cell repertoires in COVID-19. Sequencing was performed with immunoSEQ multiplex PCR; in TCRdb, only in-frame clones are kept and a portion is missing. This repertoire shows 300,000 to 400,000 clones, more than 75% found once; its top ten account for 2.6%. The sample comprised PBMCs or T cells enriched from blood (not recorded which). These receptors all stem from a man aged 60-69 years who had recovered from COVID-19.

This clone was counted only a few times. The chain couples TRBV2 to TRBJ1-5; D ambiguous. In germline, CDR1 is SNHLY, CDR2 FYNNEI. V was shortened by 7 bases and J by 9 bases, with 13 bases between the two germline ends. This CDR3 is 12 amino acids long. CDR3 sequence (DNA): TGTGCCAGCACTCCCGAGGGATCGCCCCAGCATTTT. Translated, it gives CASTPEGSPQHF.

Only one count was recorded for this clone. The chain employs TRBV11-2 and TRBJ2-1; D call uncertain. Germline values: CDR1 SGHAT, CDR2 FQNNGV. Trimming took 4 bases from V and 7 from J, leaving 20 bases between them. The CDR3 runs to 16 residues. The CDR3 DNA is TGTGCCAGCAGCTCAGACCCACCAACGACACGGAATGAGCAGTTCTTC. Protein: CASSSDPPTTRNEQFF.

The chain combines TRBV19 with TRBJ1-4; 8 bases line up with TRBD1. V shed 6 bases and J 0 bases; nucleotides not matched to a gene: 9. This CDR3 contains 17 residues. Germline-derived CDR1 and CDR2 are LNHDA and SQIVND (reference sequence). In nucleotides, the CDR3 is TGTGCCAGTAGAAGGACAGGGCCATTTGCAACTAATGAAAAACTGTTTTTT. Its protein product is CASRRTGPFATNEKLFF.

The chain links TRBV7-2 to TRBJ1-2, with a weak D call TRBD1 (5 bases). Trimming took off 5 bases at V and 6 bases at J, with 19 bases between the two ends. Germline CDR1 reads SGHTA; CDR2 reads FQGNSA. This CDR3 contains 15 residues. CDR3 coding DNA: TGTGCCAGCAGCCCCCCCGGGGAGGGGACTCATGGCTACACCTTC. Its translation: CASSPPGEGTHGYTF. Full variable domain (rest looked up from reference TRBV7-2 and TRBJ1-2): GAGVSQSPSNKVTEKGKDVELRCDPISGHTALYWYRQSLGQGLEFLIYFQGNSAPDKSGLPSDRFSAERTGGSVSTLTIQRTQQEDSAVYLCASSPPGEGTHGYTFGSGTRLTVV.

CDR3 sequence reads: CASRPRLAGGSWETQYF. CDR3 DNA sequence: TGTGCCAGCAGGCCTAGACTAGCGGGAGGGTCATGGGAGACCCAGTACTTC. The rearrangement joins TRBV7-9 to TRBJ2-5; TRBD2 agrees at 14 bases. This CDR3 region has 17 residues. V shed 6 bases, J shed 5 bases, and the junction held 11 bases outside the gene matches. Germline lookup yields CDR1 SEHNR and CDR2 FQNEAQ (reference sequence).

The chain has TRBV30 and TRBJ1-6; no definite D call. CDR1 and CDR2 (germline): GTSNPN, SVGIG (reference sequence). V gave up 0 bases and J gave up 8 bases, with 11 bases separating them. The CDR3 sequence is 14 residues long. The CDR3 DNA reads TGTGCCTGGAGTGTAGCGGCGAGTGATTCACCCCTCCACTTT. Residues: CAWSVAASDSPLHF.

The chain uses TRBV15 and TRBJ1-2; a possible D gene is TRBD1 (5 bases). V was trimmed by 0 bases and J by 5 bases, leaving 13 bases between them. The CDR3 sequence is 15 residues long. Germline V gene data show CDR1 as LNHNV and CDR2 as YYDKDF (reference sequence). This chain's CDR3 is CATSRDAGFPYGYTF. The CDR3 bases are TGTGCCACCAGCAGAGATGCAGGGTTTCCGTATGGCTACACCTTC. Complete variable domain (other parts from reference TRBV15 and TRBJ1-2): DAMVIQNPRYQVTQFGKPVTLSCSQTLNHNVMYWYQQKSSQAPKLLFHYYDKDFNNEADTPDNFQSRRPNTSFCFLDIRSPGLGDTAMYLCATSRDAGFPYGYTFGSGTRLTVV.

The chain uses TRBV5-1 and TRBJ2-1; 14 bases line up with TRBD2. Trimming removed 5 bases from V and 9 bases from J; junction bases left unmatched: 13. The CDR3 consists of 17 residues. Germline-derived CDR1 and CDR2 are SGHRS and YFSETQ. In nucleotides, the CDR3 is TGCGCCAGCAGAATAGACGGGACTAGCGGGAGTTTTGTTGAGCAGTTCTTC. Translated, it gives CASRIDGTSGSFVEQFF.

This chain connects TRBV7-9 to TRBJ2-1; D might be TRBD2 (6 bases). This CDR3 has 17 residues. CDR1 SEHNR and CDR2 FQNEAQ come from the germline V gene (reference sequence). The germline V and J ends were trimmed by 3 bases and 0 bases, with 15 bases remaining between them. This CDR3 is CASSLGRLDLSYNEQFF. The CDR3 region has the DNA TGTGCCAGCAGCTTGGGCAGACTAGACCTCTCCTACAATGAGCAGTTCTTC.

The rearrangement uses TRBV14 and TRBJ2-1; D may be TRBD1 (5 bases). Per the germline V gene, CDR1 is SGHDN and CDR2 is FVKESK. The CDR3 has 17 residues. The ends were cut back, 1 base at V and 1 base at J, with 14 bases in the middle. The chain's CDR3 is CASSQGPHRGSYNEQFF. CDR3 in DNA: TGTGCCAGCAGCCAAGGCCCCCATAGGGGATCCTACAATGAGCAGTTCTTC.

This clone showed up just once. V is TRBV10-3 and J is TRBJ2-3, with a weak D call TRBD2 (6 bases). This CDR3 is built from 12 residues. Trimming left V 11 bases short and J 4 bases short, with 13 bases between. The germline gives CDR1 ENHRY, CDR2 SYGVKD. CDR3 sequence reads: CAGGVSADTQYF. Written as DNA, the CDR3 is TGTGCCGGCGGGGTTAGCGCAGATACGCAGTATTTT.

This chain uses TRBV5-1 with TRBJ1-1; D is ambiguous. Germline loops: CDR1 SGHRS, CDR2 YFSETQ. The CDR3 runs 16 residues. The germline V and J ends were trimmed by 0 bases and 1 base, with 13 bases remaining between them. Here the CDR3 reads CASSLVPGYGNTEAFF. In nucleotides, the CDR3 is TGCGCCAGCAGCTTGGTACCCGGGTACGGGAACACTGAAGCTTTCTTT.

DNA of the CDR3: TGTGCCAGTTGGGACAGGGGGTTTTCACCCCTCCACTTT. Its translation: CASWDRGFSPLHF. The gene calls are TRBV6-1 and TRBJ1-6; 11 bases are a match to TRBD1. Germline V gene data show CDR1 as MNHNS and CDR2 as SASEGT. This CDR3 comprises 13 residues. V was pared by 9 bases and J by 9 bases, with 4 bases of the junction left unmatched.

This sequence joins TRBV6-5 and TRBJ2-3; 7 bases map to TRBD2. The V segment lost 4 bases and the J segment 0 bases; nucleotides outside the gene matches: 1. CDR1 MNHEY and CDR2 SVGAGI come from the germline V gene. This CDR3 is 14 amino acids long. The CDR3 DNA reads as TGTGCCAGCAGTTGGCGGGGGAGCACAGATACGCAGTATTTT. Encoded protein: CASSWRGSTDTQYF.

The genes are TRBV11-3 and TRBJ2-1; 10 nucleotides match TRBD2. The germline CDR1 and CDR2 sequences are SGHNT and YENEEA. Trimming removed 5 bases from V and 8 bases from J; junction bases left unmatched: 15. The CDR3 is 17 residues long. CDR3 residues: CASSRIMSGRGSHEQFF. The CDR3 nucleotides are TGTGCCAGCAGCCGTATAATGAGCGGGAGGGGGTCCCATGAGCAGTTCTTC.

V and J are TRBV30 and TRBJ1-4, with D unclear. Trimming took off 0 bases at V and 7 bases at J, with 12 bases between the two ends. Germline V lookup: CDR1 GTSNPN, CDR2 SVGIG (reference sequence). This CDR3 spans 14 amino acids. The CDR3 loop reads CAWSVRRRGEKLFF. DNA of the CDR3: TGTGCCTGGAGTGTACGGCGCCGGGGTGAAAAACTGTTTTTT.

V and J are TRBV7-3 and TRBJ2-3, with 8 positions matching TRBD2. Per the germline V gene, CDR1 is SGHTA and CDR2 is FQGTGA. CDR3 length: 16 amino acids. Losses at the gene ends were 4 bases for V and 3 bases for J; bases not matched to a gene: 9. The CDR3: CASSSHLSGGTDTQYF. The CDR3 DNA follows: TGTGCCAGCAGCTCCCATCTCAGCGGGGGTACAGATACGCAGTATTTT.

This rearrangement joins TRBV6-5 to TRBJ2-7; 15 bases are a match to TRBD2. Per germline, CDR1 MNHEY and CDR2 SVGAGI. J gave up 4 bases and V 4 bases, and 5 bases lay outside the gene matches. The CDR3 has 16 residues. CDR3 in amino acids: CASSSGLAGGLYEQYF. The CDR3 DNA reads TGTGCCAGCAGTTCCGGACTAGCGGGGGGGTTATACGAGCAGTACTTC.

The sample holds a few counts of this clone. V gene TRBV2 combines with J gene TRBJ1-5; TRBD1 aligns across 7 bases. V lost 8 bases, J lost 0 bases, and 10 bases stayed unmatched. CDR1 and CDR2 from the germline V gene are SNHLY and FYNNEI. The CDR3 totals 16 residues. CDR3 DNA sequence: TGTGCCAGCGAAGATAGACAGGGTTATAGCAATCAGCCCCAGCATTTT. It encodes CASEDRQGYSNQPQHF.

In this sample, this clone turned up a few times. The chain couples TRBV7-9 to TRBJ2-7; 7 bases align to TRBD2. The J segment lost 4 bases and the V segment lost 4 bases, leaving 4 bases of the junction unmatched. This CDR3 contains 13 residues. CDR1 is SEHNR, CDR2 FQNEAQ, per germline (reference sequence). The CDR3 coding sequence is TGTGCCAGCAGCTCAAGCGGGACTTACGAGCAGTACTTC. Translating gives CASSSSGTYEQYF. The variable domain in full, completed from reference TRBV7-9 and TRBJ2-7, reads DTGVSQNPRHKITKRGQNVTFRCDPISEHNRLYWYRQTLGQGPEFLTYFQNEAQLEKSRLLSDRFSAERPKGSFSTLEIQRTEQGDSAMYLCASSSSGTYEQYFGPGTRLTVT.

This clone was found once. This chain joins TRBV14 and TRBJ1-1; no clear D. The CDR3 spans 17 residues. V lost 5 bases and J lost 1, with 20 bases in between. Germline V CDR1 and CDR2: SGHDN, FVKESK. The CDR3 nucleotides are TGTGCCAGCAGCTCGAAATCTCGACTGACTACGAACACTGAAGCTTTCTTT. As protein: CASSSKSRLTTNTEAFF.

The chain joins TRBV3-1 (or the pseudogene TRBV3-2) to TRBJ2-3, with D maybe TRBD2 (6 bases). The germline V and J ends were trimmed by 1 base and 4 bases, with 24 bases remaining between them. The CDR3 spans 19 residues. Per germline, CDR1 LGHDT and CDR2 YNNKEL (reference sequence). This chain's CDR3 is CASSQGRPGEAVSPDTQYF. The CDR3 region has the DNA TGTGCCAGCAGCCAAGGAAGGCCCGGGGAGGCCGTGAGTCCAGATACGCAGTATTTT.

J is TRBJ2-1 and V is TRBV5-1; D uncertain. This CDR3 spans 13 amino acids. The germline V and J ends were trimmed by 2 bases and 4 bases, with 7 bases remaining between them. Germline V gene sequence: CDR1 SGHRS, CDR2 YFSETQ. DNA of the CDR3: TGCGCCAGCAGCTTCGACTTTTACAATGAGCAGTTCTTC. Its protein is CASSFDFYNEQFF. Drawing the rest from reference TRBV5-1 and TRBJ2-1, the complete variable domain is KAGVTQTPRYLIKTRGQQVTLSCSPISGHRSVSWYQQTPGQGLQFLFEYFSETQRNKGNFPGRFSGRQFSNSRSEMNVSTLELGDSALYLCASSFDFYNEQFFGPGTRLTVL.